The source of this T cell receptor (beta chain) is a study of T-cell memory formation after mild COVID-19. V shed 3 bases and J shed 0 bases, with 11 bases lying between them. This CDR3 comprises 15 residues. Germline CDR1 and CDR2: DFQATT and SNEGSKA (reference sequence). TCRdb called the 5' RACE reads again in MiXCR, with one record for every CDR3 protein. This table has 44,000 or so distinct CDR3 sequences, roughly 9.8% appearing once. This clonotype was sampled from an adult woman who had mild COVID-19 (a few samples of this study predate the infection). Cell type and time point are not known. The rearrangement links TRBV20-1 to TRBJ2-2; no clear D. Input material: PBMCs or a T cell subset sorted from them (not recorded which). CDR3 residues: CSASGISANTGELFF. The CDR3 DNA reads as TGCAGTGCTAGCGGTATAAGCGCGAACACCGGGGAGCTGTTTTTT.